The source of this T cell receptor (beta chain) is a study of T cell clonality in common variable immunodeficiency. Patients and controls were mostly of Caucasian heritage. This clone was found many times. The read gets to within 3 residues of the CDR3 end, and the germline J gene fills in the rest. CVID and control samples used equivalent genomic DNA input. Repertoires were generated with immunoSEQ multiplex PCR, while TCRdb's copy carries only in-frame clones and drops some. Sampling found 57,000 or so clones, none seen once. The germline V gene has CDR1 SGHDT and CDR2 YYEEEE. With V trimmed by 2 bases and J by 1 base, 1 base remained unmatched. This CDR3 comprises 14 residues.

Sequenced material: peripheral blood mononuclear cells. The source of this sequence is a person aged 18 to 75 in good health. The rearrangement uses TRBV5-6 and TRBJ1-1, with 8 bases lining up with TRBD1. Here the CDR3 reads CASSFGTGNTEAFF. Incomplete CDR3 DNA: TGTGCCAGCAGCTTTGGGACAGGGAACACTGAA.